This T cell receptor (beta chain) stems from a study of response to subunit inactivated influenza vaccine. Comment on this clonotype: Its antigen remains unknown.

General study results and limits: Only a handful of new T cells, the authors suggested, are recruited with each seasonal influenza vaccination.

The germline V and J ends were trimmed by 7 bases and 5 bases, with 23 bases remaining between them. The CDR3 covers 16 residues. Germline CDR1 reads SGHAT; CDR2 reads FQNNGV. TCRdb reprocessed the RT-PCR reads with MiXCR, giving one entry per CDR3 protein. Of around 530,000 distinct CDR3 sequences in the sample, approximately 17% were seen once. The source was CD4+ T cells sorted from PBMCs, collected around 25 months after vaccination. The TCR originated in a man aged 45 to 70 who received an inactivated influenza vaccine. This chain joins TRBV11-2 and TRBJ1-1; D uncertain. This CDR3 reads CASNHPLRVPWTEAFF. In DNA, the CDR3 is TGTGCCAGCAACCATCCCCTCCGGGTTCCCTGGACTGAAGCTTTCTTT.